Sequencing of this T cell receptor (beta chain) was carried out in a study of graft-versus-host responses after intestinal transplantation. Study-wide findings and caveats: Graft-versus-host to host-versus-graft clonal ratios in allografts were high in patients with graft-donor T cell macrochimerism.

The CDR3 is made up of 15 amino acids. Per the germline V gene, CDR1 is MNHEY and CDR2 is SVGAGI. V shed 2 bases and J 2 bases; nucleotides not matched to a gene: 4. This clone was detected a few times. The antigen is not known. Clones were sequenced by immunoSEQ multiplex PCR, and TCRdb holds only the in-frame ones, with some missing. Of roughly 70,000 clones in the sample, 75% to 90% are singletons; the top ten hold nearly 0.4%. The chain is built from TRBV6-5 and TRBJ2-5, with 8 bases identical to TRBD1. This sample comprised unstimulated CD4+ T cells sorted from spleen or lymph node cells, obtained before transplant. The origin of this receptor is a human donor who was the organ donor for an intestinal transplant. The CDR3 is CASSYGGDRQETQYF. As DNA, the CDR3 is TGTGCCAGCAGTTACGGAGGGGACAGGCAAGAGACCCAGTACTTC.